This passage covers 14 T cell receptor beta chains from one sample sequenced in a study of T cells in Graves' hyperthyroidism and ophthalmopathy. Using RNA transcripts as the source, TCR beta CDR3 regions were amplified. In the first-round RT-PCR of the TCR CDR3, the HTBI primer set was used. TCRdb reprocessed the multiplex PCR reads via MiXCR and lists one record per CDR3 protein. Seen here are 500,000 to 650,000 distinct CDR3 sequences, roughly 15% observed once, and the top ten hold around 13%. Sequenced sample: blood. These receptors were obtained from a woman between 40 and 50 years old with Graves' hyperthyroidism.

This clonotype was recorded a few times. The rearrangement uses TRBV9 and TRBJ2-5; TRBD1 matches at 9 bases. Germline-derived CDR1 and CDR2 are SGDLS and YYNGEE. This CDR3 has 15 amino acids. The trim removed 3 bases at V and 1 base at J, leaving 4 bases unmatched. Here the CDR3 reads CASSAGQGGQETQYF. The CDR3 DNA sequence: TGTGCCAGCAGCGCGGGACAGGGAGGCCAAGAGACCCAGTACTTC.

This clonotype was picked up many times. The V and J genes are TRBV11-2 and TRBJ2-2; the D call may be TRBD1 or TRBD2 (5 bases each). Germline V CDR1 and CDR2: SGHAT, FQNNGV. V lost 5 bases to trimming and J lost 7 bases, with 14 bases between them. The CDR3 loop spans 14 amino acids. In nucleotides, the CDR3 is TGTGCCAGCAGCCCGGGACCGACCGGCGGGGAGCTGTTTTTT. Its translation is CASSPGPTGGELFF. The variable domain in full, completed from reference TRBV11-2 and TRBJ2-2, reads EAGVAQSPRYKIIEKRQSVAFWCNPISGHATLYWYQQILGQGPKLLIQFQNNGVVDDSQLPKDRFSAERLKGVDSTLKIQPAKLEDSAVYLCASSPGPTGGELFFGEGSRLTVL.

This clonotype was detected many times. For the CDR3, the DNA is TGCAGTGCTAGAGAATGGGACAGTAGGGGCGAGCAGTACTTC. This sequence encodes CSAREWDSRGEQYF. The J gene is TRBJ2-7, the V gene TRBV20-1; 7 bases fit TRBD1. The germline CDR1 and CDR2 sequences are DFQATT and SNEGSKA (reference sequence). With 0 bases clipped from V and 6 bases from J, the junction kept 8 bases outside the gene matches. The CDR3 has 14 amino acids.

Note on this clonotype: A much larger clone lies one base from this, so it may be a read error. The gene calls are TRBV5-1 and TRBJ1-1; D not certain. The germline CDR1 and CDR2 sequences are SGHRS and YFSETQ. V was clipped by 1 base and J by 8 bases, with 9 bases between them. This CDR3 has 12 amino acids. CDR3 sequence (DNA): TGCGCCAGCAGCTTGAATCTCGGGGAAGCTTTCTTT. This gives the protein CASSLNLGEAFF.

V is TRBV6-2 or TRBV6-3 and J is TRBJ2-5; D possibly corresponds to TRBD1 (6 bases). The CDR3 runs to 15 residues. The V gene lost 7 bases and the J gene lost 5 bases, with 20 bases spanning the gap. Germline V gene sequence: CDR1 MNHEY, CDR2 SVGEGT. CDR3 protein: CASIILQGAWETQYF. CDR3 nucleotide sequence: TGTGCCAGCATTATACTACAGGGAGCCTGGGAGACCCAGTACTTC.

The chain uses TRBV6-5 and TRBJ1-2; D gene uncertain. Germline loops: CDR1 MNHEY, CDR2 SVGAGI. CDR3 size: 16 residues. Trimming pared 2 bases from V and 2 bases from J, leaving 15 bases between. CDR3 amino acids: CASSYQSAETNYGYTF. Here the CDR3 DNA reads TGTGCCAGCAGTTACCAATCGGCAGAAACCAACTATGGCTACACCTTC.

In this sample, this clonotype turned up many times. This chain uses TRBV2 with TRBJ2-1; D call uncertain. Germline V gene sequence: CDR1 SNHLY, CDR2 FYNNEI. Trimming took 7 bases from V and 8 from J, leaving 9 bases between them. This CDR3 spans 11 amino acids. In nucleotides, the CDR3 is TGTGCCAGCACGCCCACGTATGAGCAGTTCTTC. Amino acid sequence: CASTPTYEQFF.

This clonotype was detected many times. This sequence joins TRBV5-1 and TRBJ2-7; TRBD1 aligns across 7 bases. Germline V gene sequence: CDR1 SGHRS, CDR2 YFSETQ. Trimming at V came to 3 bases and at J to 6 bases, leaving 6 bases not matched to a gene. CDR3 length equals 13 residues. CDR3 DNA sequence: TGCGCCAGCAGCTGGGGGACAGCGGTCGAGCAGTACTTC. Its translation: CASSWGTAVEQYF.

This chain uses TRBV19 with TRBJ2-7, with D uncertain. V dropped 1 base and J dropped 4 bases, with 8 bases sitting between them. The CDR3 covers 13 residues. CDR1 and CDR2 from the germline V gene are LNHDA and SQIVND (reference sequence). This chain's CDR3 is CASSIGHNYEQYF. CDR3 nucleotide sequence: TGTGCCAGTAGTATAGGACACAATTACGAGCAGTACTTC.

In this sample, this clonotype turned up many times. The chain couples TRBV2 to TRBJ1-4; TRBD1 matches at 7 bases. V lost 8 bases to trimming and J lost 7 bases; unmatched junction nucleotides: 19. This CDR3 comprises 17 residues. Germline CDR1 and CDR2: SNHLY and FYNNEI. CDR3 protein: CASYLPRDSRQGEKLFF. The CDR3 coding sequence is TGTGCCAGCTATTTACCGAGGGACAGCCGGCAAGGTGAAAAACTGTTTTTT.

At least ten counts were recorded for this clonotype. The rearrangement uses TRBV9 and TRBJ2-3; D gene ambiguous. Trimming shortened V by 2 bases and J by 1 base, and 11 bases separated the two germline ends. The CDR3 has 15 residues. Germline lookup yields CDR1 SGDLS and CDR2 YYNGEE. The CDR3 region is CASSVVTTGTDTQYF. CDR3 nucleotides: TGTGCCAGCAGCGTCGTCACCACTGGCACAGATACGCAGTATTTT.

V is TRBV29-1 and J is TRBJ2-1; possibly TRBD2 for D (7 bases). Trimming removed 7 bases at V and 7 bases at J, with 20 bases between. Germline-derived CDR1 and CDR2 are SQVTM and ANQGSEA. CDR3 size: 14 residues. The DNA for the CDR3 is TGCAGCGGACGGGGGGCTAATACTCGGAATGAGCAGTTCTTC. It codes for CSGRGANTRNEQFF.

This clonotype turned up a few times. The V gene is TRBV20-1, the J gene TRBJ1-3; D possibly corresponds to TRBD1 (5 bases). Germline V gene lookup returns CDR1 DFQATT and CDR2 SNEGSKA (reference sequence). The CDR3 is 15 amino acids. Trimming removed 3 bases from V and 2 bases from J, with 14 bases in between. The CDR3 bases are TGCAGTGCTAGGCAGGGTGGAGTGGCTGGAAACACCATATATTTT. This codes for CSARQGGVAGNTIYF.

This clonotype was recorded a few times. The V call is TRBV28, the J call TRBJ1-6; a weak D match, TRBD1 (5 bases). V lost 9 bases, J lost 5 bases, and 17 bases lay in between. This CDR3 has 15 amino acids. Germline V gene sequence: CDR1 MDHEN, CDR2 SYDVKM. CDR3: CASLDSLLNNSPLHF. CDR3 nucleotide sequence: TGTGCCAGTCTCGACAGCCTTCTAAATAATTCACCCCTCCACTTT.